There are many counts of the clone carrying this TCR beta chain. The antigen remains unidentified. Libraries of TCR beta came from quantitative 5'-RACE with molecular barcodes. TCRdb re-called the 5' RACE reads with MiXCR, one entry per CDR3 protein. The sample has about 140,000 distinct CDR3 sequences; roughly 8% are singletons. The data were obtained in a study of CD8 T cells in ankylosing spondylitis. General study results and limits: Ankylosing spondylitis blood seemed to carry a telltale TCR beta motif made of under ten highly homologous variants. In ankylosing spondylitis patients, matched synovial fluid reportedly showed significant enrichment of disease-linked clones. A subset of motif variants has previously been described in the synovial fluid and blood of reactive arthritis.

This TCR was sampled from a male donor with ankylosing spondylitis. What was sequenced was synovial fluid, either unsorted or a sorted T cell fraction (not recorded which).

The CDR3 loop reads CSVRPQETQYF. CDR3 nucleotides: TGCAGCGTGAGGCCCCAAGAGACCCAGTACTTC. The J gene is TRBJ2-5, the V gene TRBV29-1, with D uncertain. Germline CDR1 is SQVTM and CDR2 is ANQGSEA. CDR3 size: 11 residues. The ends were cut back, 6 bases at V and 1 base at J, with 6 bases in the middle.